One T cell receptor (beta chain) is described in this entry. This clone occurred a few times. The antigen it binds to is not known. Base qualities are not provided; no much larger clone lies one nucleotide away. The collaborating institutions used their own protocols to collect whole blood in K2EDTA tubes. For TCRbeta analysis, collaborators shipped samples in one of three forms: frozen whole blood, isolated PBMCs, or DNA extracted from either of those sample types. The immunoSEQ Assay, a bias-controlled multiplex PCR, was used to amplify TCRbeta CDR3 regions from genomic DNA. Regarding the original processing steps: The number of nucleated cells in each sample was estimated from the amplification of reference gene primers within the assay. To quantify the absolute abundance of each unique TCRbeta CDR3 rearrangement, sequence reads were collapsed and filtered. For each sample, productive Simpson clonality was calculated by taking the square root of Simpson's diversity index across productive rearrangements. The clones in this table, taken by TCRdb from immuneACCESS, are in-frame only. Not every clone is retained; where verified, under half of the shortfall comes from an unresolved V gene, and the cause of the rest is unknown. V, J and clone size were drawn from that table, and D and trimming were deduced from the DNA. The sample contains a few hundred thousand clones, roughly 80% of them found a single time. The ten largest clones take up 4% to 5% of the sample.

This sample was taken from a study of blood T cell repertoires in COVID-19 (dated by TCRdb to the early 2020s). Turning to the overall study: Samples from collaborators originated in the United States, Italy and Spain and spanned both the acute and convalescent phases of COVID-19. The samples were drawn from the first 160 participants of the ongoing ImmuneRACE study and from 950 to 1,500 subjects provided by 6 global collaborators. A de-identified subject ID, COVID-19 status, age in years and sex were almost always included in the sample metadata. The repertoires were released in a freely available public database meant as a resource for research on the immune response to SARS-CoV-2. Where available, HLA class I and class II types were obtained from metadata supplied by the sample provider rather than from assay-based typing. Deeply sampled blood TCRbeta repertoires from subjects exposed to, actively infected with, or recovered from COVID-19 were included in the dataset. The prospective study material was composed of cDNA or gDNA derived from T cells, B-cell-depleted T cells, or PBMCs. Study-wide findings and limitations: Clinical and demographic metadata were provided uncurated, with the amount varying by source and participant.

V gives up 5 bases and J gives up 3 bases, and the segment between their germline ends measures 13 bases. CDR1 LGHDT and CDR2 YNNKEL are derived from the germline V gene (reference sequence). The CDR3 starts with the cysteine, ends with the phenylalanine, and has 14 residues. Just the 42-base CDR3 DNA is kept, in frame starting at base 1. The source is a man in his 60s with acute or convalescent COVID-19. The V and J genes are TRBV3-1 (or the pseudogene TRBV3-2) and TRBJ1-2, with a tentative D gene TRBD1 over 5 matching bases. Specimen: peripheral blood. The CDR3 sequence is CASSALGRDYGYTF. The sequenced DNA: TGTGCCAGCAGCGCCCTAGGCAGGGACTATGGCTACACCTTC.